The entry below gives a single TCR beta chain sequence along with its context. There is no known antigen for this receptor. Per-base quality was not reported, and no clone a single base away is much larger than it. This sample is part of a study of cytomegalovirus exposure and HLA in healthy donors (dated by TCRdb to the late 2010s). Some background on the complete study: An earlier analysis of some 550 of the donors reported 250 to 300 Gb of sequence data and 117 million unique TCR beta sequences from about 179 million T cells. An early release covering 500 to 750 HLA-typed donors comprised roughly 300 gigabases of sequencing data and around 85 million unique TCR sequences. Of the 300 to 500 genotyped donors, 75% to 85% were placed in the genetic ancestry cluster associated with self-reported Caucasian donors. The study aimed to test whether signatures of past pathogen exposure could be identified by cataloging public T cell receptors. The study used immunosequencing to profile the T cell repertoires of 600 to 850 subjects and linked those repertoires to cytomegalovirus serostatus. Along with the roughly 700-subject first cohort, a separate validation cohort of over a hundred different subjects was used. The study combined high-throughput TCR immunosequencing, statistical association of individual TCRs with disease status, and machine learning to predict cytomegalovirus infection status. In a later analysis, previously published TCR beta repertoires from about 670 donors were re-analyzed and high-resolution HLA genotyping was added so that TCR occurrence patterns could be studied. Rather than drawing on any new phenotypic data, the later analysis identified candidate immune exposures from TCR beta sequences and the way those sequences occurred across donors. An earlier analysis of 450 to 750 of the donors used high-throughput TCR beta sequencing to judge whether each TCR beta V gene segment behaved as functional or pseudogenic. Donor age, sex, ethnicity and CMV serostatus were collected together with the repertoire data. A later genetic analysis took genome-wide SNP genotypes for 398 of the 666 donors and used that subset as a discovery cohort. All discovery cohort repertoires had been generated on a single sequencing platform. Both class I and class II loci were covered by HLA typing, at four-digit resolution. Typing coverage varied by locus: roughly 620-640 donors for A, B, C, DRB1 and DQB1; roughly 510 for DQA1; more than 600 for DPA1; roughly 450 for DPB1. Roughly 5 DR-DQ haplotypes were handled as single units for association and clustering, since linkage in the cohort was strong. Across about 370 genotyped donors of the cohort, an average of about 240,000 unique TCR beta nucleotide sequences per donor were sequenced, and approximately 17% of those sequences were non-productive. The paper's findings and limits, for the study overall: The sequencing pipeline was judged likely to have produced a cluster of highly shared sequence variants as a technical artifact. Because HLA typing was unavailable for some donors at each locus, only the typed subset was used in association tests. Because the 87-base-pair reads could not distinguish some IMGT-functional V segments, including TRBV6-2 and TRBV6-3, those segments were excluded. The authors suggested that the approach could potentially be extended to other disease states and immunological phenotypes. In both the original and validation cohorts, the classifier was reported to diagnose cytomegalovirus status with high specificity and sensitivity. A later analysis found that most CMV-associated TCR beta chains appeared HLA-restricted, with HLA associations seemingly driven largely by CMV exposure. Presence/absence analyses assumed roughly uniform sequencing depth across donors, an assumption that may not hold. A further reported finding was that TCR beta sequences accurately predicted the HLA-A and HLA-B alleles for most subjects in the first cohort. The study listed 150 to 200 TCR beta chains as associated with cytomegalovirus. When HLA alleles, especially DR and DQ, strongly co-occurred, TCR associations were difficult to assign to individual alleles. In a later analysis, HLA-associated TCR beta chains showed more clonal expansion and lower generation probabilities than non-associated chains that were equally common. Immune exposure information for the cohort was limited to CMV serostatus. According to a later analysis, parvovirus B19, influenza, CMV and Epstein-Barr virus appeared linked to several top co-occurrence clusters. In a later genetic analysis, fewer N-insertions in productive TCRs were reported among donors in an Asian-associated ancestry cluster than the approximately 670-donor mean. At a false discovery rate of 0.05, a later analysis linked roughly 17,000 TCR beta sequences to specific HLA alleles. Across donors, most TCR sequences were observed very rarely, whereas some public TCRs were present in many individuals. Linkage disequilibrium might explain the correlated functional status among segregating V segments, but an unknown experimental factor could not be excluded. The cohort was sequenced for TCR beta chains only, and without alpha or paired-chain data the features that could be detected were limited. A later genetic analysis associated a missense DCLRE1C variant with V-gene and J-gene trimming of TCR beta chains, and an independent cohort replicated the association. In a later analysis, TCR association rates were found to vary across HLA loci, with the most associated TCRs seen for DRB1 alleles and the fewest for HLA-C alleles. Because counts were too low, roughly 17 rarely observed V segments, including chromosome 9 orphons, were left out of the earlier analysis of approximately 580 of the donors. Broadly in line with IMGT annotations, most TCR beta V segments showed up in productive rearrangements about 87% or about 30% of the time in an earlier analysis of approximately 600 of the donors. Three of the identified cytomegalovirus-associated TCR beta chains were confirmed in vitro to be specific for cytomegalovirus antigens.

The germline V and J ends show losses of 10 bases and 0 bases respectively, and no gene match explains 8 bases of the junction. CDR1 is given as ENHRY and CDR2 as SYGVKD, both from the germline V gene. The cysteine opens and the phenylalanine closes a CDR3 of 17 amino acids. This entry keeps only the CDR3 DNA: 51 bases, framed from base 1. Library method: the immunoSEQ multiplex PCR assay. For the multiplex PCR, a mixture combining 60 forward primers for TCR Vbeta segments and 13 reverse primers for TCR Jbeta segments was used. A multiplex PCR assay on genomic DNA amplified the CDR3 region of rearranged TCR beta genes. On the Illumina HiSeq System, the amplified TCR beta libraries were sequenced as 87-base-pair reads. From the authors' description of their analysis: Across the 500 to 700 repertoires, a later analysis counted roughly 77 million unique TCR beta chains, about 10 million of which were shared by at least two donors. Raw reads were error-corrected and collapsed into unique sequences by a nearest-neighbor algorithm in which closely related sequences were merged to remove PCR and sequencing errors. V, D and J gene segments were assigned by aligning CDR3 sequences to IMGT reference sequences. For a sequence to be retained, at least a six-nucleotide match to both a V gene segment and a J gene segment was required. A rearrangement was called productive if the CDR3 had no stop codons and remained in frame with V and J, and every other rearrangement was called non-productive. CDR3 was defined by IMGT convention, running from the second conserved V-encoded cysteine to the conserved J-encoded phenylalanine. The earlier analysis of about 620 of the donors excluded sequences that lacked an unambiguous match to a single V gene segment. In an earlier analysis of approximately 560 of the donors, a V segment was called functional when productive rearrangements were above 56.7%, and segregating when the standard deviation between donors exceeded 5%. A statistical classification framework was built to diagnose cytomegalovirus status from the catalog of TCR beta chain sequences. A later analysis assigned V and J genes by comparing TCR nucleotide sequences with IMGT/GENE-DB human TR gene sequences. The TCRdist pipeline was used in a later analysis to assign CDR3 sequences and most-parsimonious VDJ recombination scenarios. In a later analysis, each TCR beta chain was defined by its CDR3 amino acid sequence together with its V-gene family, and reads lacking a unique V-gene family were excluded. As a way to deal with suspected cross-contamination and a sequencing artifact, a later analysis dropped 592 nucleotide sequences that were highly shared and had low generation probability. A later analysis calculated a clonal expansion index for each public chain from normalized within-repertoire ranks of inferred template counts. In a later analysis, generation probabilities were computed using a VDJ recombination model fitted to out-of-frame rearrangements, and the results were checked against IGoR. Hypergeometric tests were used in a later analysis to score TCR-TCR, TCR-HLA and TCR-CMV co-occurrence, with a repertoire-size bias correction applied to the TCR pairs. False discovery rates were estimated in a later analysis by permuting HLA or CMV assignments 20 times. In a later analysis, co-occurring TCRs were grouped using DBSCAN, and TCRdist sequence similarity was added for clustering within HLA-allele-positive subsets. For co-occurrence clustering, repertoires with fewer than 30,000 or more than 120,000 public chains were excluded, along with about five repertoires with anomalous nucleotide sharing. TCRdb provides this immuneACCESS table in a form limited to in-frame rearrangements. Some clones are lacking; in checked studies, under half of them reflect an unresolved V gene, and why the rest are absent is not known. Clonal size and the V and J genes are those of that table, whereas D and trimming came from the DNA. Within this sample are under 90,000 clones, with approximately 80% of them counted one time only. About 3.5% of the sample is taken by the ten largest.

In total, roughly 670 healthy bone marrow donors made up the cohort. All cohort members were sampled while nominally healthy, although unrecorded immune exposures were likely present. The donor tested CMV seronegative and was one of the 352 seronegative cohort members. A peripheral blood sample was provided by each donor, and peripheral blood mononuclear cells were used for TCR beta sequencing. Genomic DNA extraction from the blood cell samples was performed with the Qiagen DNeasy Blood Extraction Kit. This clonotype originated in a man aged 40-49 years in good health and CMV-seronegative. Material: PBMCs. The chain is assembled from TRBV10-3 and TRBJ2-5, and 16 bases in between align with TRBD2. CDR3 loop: CATGTSGGARYQETQYF. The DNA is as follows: TGTGCCACCGGGACTAGCGGGGGGGCCCGGTACCAAGAGACCCAGTACTTC.